The next 7 T cell receptor beta chains were all read from a single sample in a study of blood T cell repertoires in COVID-19. Sequencing used immunoSEQ multiplex PCR; TCRdb keeps in-frame clones, though not all of them. The sample includes around 480,000 clones, about 87% of them seen just once. Sequencing was done on a sample of peripheral blood. Every receptor here comes from a woman aged 45-65 years with COVID-19, enrolled during active disease.

This chain uses TRBV29-1 with TRBJ1-3; D gene unclear. Per germline, CDR1 SQVTM and CDR2 ANQGSEA. V lost 4 bases to trimming and J lost 0 bases, with 7 bases between them. The CDR3 is 13 amino acids. The chain's CDR3 is CSVVGSSGNTIYF. The CDR3 DNA follows: TGCAGCGTTGTGGGGAGCTCTGGAAACACCATATATTTT.

The chain combines TRBV7-9 with TRBJ1-1, with 7 bases identical to TRBD1. Germline CDR1 and CDR2: SEHNR and FQNEAQ (reference sequence). V trimming: 3 bases; J trimming: 0 bases; junction bases outside the gene matches: 4. This CDR3 region has 15 residues. CDR3 nucleotide sequence: TGTGCCAGCAGCTTTTCGACAGGGCTGAACACTGAAGCTTTCTTT. Translation: CASSFSTGLNTEAFF.

The V and J genes are TRBV11-3 and TRBJ2-1, with 7 positions matching TRBD1. This CDR3 is 14 amino acids long. The junction had 9 bases not matched to a gene; V was cut back by 5 bases and J by 8 bases. The germline gives CDR1 SGHNT, CDR2 YENEEA. The CDR3 reads CASSLGDSVDEQFF. CDR3 DNA sequence: TGTGCCAGCAGCCTAGGGGACAGCGTCGATGAGCAGTTCTTC.

The V gene is TRBV6-5, the J gene TRBJ1-5, with 9 bases aligning to TRBD1. The CDR3 totals 13 residues. The V gene's germline CDR1 is MNHEY and CDR2 SVGAGI. V lost 8 bases to trimming and J lost 7 bases; unmatched junction nucleotides: 6. The CDR3 reads CASGTGGGQPQHF. CDR3 bases: TGTGCCAGCGGTACAGGGGGCGGGCAGCCCCAGCATTTT.

V and J are TRBV15 and TRBJ2-1; possible D gene TRBD2, 6 bases. CDR3 length: 14 residues. V shed 8 bases and J shed 4 bases, with 15 bases lying between them. From germline, CDR1 is LNHNV and CDR2 YYDKDF (reference sequence). The CDR3 spells CATEQRGTYNEQFF. CDR3 nucleotide sequence: TGTGCCACCGAACAACGGGGGACGTACAATGAGCAGTTCTTC.

The V and J genes are TRBV19 and TRBJ1-4, with TRBD1 matching 9 bases. CDR3 length: 14 amino acids. V gave up 7 bases and J gave up 7 bases; unmatched junction bases: 7. CDR1 is LNHDA, CDR2 SQIVND, per germline (reference sequence). In DNA form, the CDR3 reads TGTGCCAGTAAAGACGGGACAGGGCGTGAAAAACTGTTTTTT. Residues: CASKDGTGREKLFF.

The chain combines TRBV7-2 with TRBJ2-7; D remains ambiguous. This CDR3 has 12 amino acids. Germline CDR1 and CDR2: SGHTA and FQGNSA. V was shortened by 4 bases and J by 6 bases, with 10 bases between the two germline ends. CDR3 sequence (DNA): TGTGCCAGCAGCTCCCGCCACTCCGAGCAGTACTTC. This codes for CASSSRHSEQYF.